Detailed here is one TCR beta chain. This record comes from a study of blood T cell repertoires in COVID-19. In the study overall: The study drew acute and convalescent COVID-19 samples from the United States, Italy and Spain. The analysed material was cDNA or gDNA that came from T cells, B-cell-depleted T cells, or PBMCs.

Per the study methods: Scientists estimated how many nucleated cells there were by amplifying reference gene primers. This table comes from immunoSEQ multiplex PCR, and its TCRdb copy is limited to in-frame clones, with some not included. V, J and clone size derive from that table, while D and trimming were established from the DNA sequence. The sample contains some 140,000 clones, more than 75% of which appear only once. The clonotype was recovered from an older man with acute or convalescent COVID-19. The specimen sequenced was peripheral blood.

The CDR3 loop reads CASSVGMPGGTTDTQYF. The DNA of the CDR3 is TGTGCCAGCAGCGTAGGGATGCCGGGGGGCACCACAGATACGCAGTATTTT. V usage is TRBV9 and J usage is TRBJ2-3; TRBD2 might be the D (7 bases). CDR3 size: 17 residues. Germline CDR1 SGDLS, CDR2 YYNGEE. Trimming stripped 0 bases from V and 2 bases from J, with 16 bases between.